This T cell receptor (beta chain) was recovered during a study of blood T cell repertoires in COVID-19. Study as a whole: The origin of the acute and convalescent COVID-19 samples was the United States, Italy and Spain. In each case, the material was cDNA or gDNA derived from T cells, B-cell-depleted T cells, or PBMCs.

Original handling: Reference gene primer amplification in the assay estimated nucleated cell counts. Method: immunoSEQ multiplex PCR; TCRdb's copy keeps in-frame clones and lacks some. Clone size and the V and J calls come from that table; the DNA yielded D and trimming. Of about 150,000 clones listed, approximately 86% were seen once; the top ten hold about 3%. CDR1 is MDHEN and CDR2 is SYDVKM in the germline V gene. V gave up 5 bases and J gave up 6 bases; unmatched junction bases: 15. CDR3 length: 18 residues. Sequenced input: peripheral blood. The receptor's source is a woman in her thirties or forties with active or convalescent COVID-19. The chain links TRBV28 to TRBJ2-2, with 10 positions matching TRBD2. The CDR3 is CASSPRAGGRFFSGELFF. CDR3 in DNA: TGTGCCAGCAGTCCCCGAGCGGGAGGGCGTTTTTTCTCCGGGGAGCTGTTTTTT. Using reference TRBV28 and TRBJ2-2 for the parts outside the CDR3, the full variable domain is DVKVTQSSRYLVKRTGEKVFLECVQDMDHENMFWYRQDPGLGLRLIYFSYDVKMKEKGDIPEGYSVSREKKERFSLILESASTNQTSMYLCASSPRAGGRFFSGELFFGEGSRLTVL.